The entry below describes one T cell receptor (beta chain). The antigen is not known. Noted time point: newly diagnosed GD, antithyroid drugs for less than 3 months. RNA extracted from PBMCs served as the sequencing template. An endocrinology department in Xi'an, China, recruited the patients. EDTA tubes received roughly 10 milliliters of drawn peripheral blood. The data belong to a study of regulatory T cells in long-lasting Graves disease. Findings and caveats of the study: TCR diversity was lower in persistent than newly diagnosed Graves' disease.

Assembly of TCR beta libraries relied on iRepertoire HTBI primers together with Arm-PCR of CDR3 regions. TCRdb ran MiXCR on the multiplex PCR reads and lists one entry per CDR3 protein. This table holds roughly 610,000 distinct CDR3 sequences, about 15% found once. The length of the CDR3 is 14 residues. V trimming: 8 bases; J trimming: 0 bases; junction bases outside the gene matches: 4. These data are also associated with another study on T cells in Graves' hyperthyroidism and ophthalmopathy. According to that study: Graves' hyperthyroidism was deemed stable absent ophthalmopathy progression within 18 months.

The chain couples TRBV12-3 or TRBV12-4 to TRBJ1-3, with 7 bases matching TRBD1. The sample here was peripheral blood mononuclear cells (PBMCs), taken at new diagnosis, from a patient treated with antithyroid drugs. The sequence came from a woman aged 25 to 39 with Graves disease. The CDR3 loop is CASPTGNSGNTIYF. The CDR3 DNA sequence: TGTGCCAGCCCGACAGGGAACTCTGGAAACACCATATATTTT.